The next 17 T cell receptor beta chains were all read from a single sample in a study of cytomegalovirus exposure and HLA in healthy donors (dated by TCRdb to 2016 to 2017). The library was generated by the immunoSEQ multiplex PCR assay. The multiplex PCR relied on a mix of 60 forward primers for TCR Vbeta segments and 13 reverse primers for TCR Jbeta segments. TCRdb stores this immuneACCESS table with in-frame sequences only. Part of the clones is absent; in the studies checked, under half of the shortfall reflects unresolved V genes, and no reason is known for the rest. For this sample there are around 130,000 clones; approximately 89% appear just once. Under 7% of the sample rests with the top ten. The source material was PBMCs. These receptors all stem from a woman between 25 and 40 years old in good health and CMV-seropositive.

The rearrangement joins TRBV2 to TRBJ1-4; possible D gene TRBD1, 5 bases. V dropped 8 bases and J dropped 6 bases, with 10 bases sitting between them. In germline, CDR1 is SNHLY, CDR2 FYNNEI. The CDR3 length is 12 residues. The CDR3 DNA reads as TGTGCCAGCCATACGGGGGATGAAAAACTGTTTTTT. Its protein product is CASHTGDEKLFF. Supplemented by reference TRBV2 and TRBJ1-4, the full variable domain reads EPEVTQTPSHQVTQMGQEVILRCVPISNHLYFYWYRQILGQKVEFLVSFYNNEISEKSEIFDDQFSVERPDGSNFTLKIRSTKLEDSAMYFCASHTGDEKLFFGSGTQLSVL.

The CDR3 DNA reads as TGCGCCAGCAGCTTGGACACAGGGGACACTGAAGCTTTCTTT. Protein: CASSLDTGDTEAFF. J is TRBJ1-1 and V is TRBV5-1; 7 bases match TRBD1. Germline values: CDR1 SGHRS, CDR2 YFSETQ. This CDR3 has 14 residues. Trimming took 0 bases from V and 3 from J; bases not matched to a gene: 2. Filled out from reference TRBV5-1 and TRBJ1-1, the complete variable domain reads KAGVTQTPRYLIKTRGQQVTLSCSPISGHRSVSWYQQTPGQGLQFLFEYFSETQRNKGNFPGRFSGRQFSNSRSEMNVSTLELGDSALYLCASSLDTGDTEAFFGQGTRLTVV.

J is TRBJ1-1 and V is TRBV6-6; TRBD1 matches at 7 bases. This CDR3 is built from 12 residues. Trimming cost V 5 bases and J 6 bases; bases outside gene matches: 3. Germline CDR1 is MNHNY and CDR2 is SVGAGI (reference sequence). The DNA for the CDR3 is TGTGCCAGCAGTCACAGGGGTGCTGAAGCTTTCTTT. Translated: CASSHRGAEAFF.

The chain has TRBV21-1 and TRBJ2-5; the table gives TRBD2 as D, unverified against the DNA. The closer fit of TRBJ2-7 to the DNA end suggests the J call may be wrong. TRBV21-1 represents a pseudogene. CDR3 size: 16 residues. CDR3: CASSATSGVLPYEQYF. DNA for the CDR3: TGTGCCAGCAGCGCGACTAGCGGGGTACTTCCCTACGAGCAGTACTTC.

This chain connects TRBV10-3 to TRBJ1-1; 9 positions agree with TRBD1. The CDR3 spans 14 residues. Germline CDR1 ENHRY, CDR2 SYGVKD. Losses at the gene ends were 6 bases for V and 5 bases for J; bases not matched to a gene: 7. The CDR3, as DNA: TGTGCCATCAGGGGGACAGGGTTATTGACTGAAGCTTTCTTT. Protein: CAIRGTGLLTEAFF.

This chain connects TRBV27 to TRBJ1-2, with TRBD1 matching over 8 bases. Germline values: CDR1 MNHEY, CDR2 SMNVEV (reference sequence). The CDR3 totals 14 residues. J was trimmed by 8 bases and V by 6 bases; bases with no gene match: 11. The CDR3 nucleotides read TGTGCCAGCAGCTTAGAAGCAGGGGGCGTCGGCTACACCTTC. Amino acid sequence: CASSLEAGGVGYTF.

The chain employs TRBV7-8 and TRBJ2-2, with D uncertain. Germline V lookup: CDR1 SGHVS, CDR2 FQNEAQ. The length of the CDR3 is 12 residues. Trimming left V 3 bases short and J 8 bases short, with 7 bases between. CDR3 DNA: TGTGCCAGCAGCTTTGTGACTGGGGAGCTGTTTTTT. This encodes CASSFVTGELFF.

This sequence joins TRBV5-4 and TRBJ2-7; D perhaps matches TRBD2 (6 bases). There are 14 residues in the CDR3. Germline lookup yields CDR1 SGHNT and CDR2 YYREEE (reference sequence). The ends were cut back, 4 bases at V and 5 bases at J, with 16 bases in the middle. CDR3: CASSLRDRGDEQYF. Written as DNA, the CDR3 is TGTGCCAGCAGCCTGCGGGACCGCGGGGACGAGCAGTACTTC.

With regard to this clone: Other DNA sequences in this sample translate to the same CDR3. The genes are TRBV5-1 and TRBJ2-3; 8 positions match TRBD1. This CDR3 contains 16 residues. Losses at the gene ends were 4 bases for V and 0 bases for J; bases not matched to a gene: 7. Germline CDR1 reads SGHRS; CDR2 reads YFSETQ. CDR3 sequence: CASSLAGTGSTDTQYF. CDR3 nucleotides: TGCGCCAGCAGCCTCGCCGGGACAGGTAGCACAGATACGCAGTATTTT.

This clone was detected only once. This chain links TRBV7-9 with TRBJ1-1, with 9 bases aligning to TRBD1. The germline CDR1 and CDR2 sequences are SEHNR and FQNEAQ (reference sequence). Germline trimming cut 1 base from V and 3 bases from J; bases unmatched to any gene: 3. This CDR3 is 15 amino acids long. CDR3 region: CASSLEGTGYTEAFF. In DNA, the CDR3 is TGTGCCAGCAGCTTAGAGGGGACAGGGTACACTGAAGCTTTCTTT.

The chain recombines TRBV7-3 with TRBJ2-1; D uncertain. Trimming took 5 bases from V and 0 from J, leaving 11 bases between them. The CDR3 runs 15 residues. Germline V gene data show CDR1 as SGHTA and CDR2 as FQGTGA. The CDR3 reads CASSPDLSSYNEQFF. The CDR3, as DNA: TGTGCCAGCAGCCCCGATCTGAGCTCCTACAATGAGCAGTTCTTC.

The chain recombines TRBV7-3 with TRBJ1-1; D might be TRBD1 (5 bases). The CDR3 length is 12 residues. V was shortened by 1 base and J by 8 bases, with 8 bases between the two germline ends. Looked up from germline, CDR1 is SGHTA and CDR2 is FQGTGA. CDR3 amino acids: CASSLNGGEAFF. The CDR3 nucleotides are TGTGCCAGCAGCTTAAATGGGGGGGAAGCTTTCTTT.

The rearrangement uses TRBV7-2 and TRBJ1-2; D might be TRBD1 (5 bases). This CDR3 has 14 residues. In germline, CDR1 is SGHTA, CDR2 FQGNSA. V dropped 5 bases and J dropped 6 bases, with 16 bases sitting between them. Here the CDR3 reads CASSLGAAVDGYTF. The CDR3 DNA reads TGTGCCAGCAGCCTTGGGGCCGCTGTGGATGGCTACACCTTC.

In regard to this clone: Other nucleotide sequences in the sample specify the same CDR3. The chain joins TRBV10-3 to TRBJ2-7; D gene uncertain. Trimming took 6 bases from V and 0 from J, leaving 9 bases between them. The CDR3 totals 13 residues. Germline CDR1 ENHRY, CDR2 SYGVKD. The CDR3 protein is CAISAGSSYEQYF. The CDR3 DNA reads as TGTGCCATCAGCGCCGGGTCCTCCTACGAGCAGTACTTC.

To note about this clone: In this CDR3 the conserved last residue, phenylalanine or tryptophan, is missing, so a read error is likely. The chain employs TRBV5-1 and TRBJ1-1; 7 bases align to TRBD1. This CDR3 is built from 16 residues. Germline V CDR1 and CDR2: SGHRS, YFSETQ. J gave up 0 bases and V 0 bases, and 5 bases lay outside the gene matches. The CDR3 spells CASSLDPGGMNTEAFL. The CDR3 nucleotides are TGCGCCAGCAGCTTGGATCCAGGGGGAATGAACACTGAAGCTTTCCTT.

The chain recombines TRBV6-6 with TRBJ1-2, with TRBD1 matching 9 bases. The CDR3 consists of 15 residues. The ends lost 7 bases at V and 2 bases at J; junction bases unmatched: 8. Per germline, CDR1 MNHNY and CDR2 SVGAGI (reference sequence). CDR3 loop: CASKGRDRVNYGYTF. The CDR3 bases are TGTGCCAGCAAGGGCCGGGACAGGGTAAACTATGGCTACACCTTC.

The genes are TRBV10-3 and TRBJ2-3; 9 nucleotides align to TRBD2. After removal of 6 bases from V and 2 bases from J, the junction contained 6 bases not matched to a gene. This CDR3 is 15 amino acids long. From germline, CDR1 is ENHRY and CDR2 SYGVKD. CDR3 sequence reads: CAIRWTSATTDTQYF. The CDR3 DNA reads TGTGCCATCAGATGGACTAGCGCCACCACAGATACGCAGTATTTT.